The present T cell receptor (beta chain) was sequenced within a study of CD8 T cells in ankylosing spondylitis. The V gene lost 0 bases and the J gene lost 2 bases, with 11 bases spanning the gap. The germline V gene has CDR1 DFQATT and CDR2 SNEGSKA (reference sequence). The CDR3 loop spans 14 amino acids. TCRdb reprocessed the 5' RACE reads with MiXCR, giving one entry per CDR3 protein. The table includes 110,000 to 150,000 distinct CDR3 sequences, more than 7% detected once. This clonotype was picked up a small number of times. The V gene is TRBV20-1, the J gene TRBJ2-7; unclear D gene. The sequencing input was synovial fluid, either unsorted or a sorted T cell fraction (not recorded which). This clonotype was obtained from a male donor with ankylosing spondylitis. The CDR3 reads CSARDEPRTYEQYF. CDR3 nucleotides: TGCAGTGCTAGAGATGAGCCAAGGACCTACGAGCAGTACTTC.